This is a list of T cell receptor beta chains from one sample in a study of T cells in Graves' hyperthyroidism and ophthalmopathy. TCRdb re-called the multiplex PCR reads with MiXCR, one entry per CDR3 protein. The table records 350,000 to 450,000 distinct CDR3 sequences, roughly 15% of them present only once. Source material: blood. The receptors derive from a woman in her 30s with Graves' hyperthyroidism that later progressed to Graves' ophthalmopathy. CDR3s include the opening cysteine and the closing phenylalanine or tryptophan.

J gene: TRBJ2-7; V gene: TRBV18; CDR3 protein: CASSQPSDSWYEQYF
J gene: TRBJ2-7; V gene: TRBV20-1; CDR3 protein: CSARDPASSYEQYF
J gene: TRBJ2-1; V gene: TRBV9; CDR3 protein: CASSPRGRDNEQFF
J gene: TRBJ1-1; V gene: TRBV7-9; CDR3 protein: CASSPSDRGKAFF
J gene: TRBJ2-3; V gene: TRBV20-1; CDR3 protein: CSAGARDLASFRTDTQYF
J gene: TRBJ2-7; V gene: TRBV5-1; CDR3 protein: CASSLEARVSSYEQYF
J gene: TRBJ2-2; V gene: TRBV28; CDR3 protein: CASSSQTYGQYYTGELFF
J gene: TRBJ1-1; V gene: TRBV19; CDR3 protein: CASALPGQGHTEAFF
J gene: TRBJ2-7; V gene: TRBV7-9; CDR3 protein: CASSLATGALDEQYF
J gene: TRBJ2-7; V gene: TRBV19; CDR3 protein: CASAQRSSYEQYF
J gene: TRBJ1-3; V gene: TRBV3-1; CDR3 protein: CASSQVPGSGNTIYF
J gene: TRBJ2-7; V gene: TRBV5-5; CDR3 protein: CASSPRELAYEQYF
J gene: TRBJ1-4; V gene: TRBV20-1; CDR3 protein: CSAYRPGQGNEKLFF
J gene: TRBJ2-7; V gene: TRBV27; CDR3 protein: CASSLSDGRISYEQYF
J gene: TRBJ2-3; V gene: TRBV5-5; CDR3 protein: CASSLGLQASTDTQYF
J gene: TRBJ1-6; V gene: TRBV30; CDR3 protein: CAWGDSHYSPLHF
J gene: TRBJ2-5; V gene: TRBV7-9; CDR3 protein: CASSPTSEETQYF
J gene: TRBJ1-2; V gene: TRBV5-6; CDR3 protein: CASSLSRNRDNYGYTF
J gene: TRBJ1-2; V gene: TRBV19; CDR3 protein: CASTPFPDYGYTF
J gene: TRBJ2-7; V gene: TRBV18; CDR3 protein: CASSVRALSYEQYF
J gene: TRBJ1-2; V gene: TRBV7-9; CDR3 protein: CASSFEGPLGGYTF
J gene: TRBJ2-1; V gene: TRBV6-2/TRBV6-3; CDR3 protein: CASCLEVPLNNEQFF
J gene: TRBJ2-1; V gene: TRBV28; CDR3 protein: CASSLEDSLRSAGEQFF
J gene: TRBJ1-2; V gene: TRBV6-1; CDR3 protein: CASSLGQDVYGYTF
J gene: TRBJ1-2; V gene: TRBV3-1; CDR3 protein: CASSPSLGTRGYTF
J gene: TRBJ1-5; V gene: TRBV27; CDR3 protein: CASSPFESGNQPQHF
J gene: TRBJ1-2; V gene: TRBV25-1; CDR3 protein: CASREAGTQSYTF
J gene: TRBJ2-5; V gene: TRBV4-2; CDR3 protein: CASSQGSPRSGARQETQYF
J gene: TRBJ2-5; V gene: TRBV18; CDR3 protein: CASSPGTGWETQYF
J gene: TRBJ2-7; V gene: TRBV2; CDR3 protein: CASSGTDSGVQYF
J gene: TRBJ1-1; V gene: TRBV7-9; CDR3 protein: CAGSLSQGADEAFF
J gene: TRBJ2-3; V gene: TRBV27; CDR3 protein: CASSLLAGVSDTQYF
J gene: TRBJ1-2; V gene: TRBV12-3/TRBV12-4; CDR3 protein: CASSQGQGGGYTF
J gene: NA; V gene: TRBV19; CDR3 protein: CASSLGRLSSYNEQYF
J gene: TRBJ2-2; V gene: TRBV20-1; CDR3 protein: CSARVWRLGFPGELFF
J gene: TRBJ2-7; V gene: TRBV27; CDR3 protein: CASSLSSGLAGSYEQYF
J gene: TRBJ2-7; V gene: TRBV5-1; CDR3 protein: CASSLEGIANYEQYF